This TCR beta chain originates from a study of T cell responses to AZD1222 COVID-19 vaccine. Regarding the study as a whole: With dominance at 160-218 and 743-854, vaccine-associated CD4 TCRs spanned spike. White British ancestry dominated among donors, who included more females, and clonal diversity was possibly underestimated. It was only after the peak T cell response that any repertoires were sampled. Seropositivity was recorded at baseline in only a handful of AZD1222 recipients.

Unmatched junction bases numbered 9, after V lost 5 bases and J lost 3 bases. There are 15 residues in the CDR3. The germline V gene has CDR1 SGHTA and CDR2 FQGNSA. TCRdb's copy holds only in-frame clones and misses some; the assay was immunoSEQ multiplex PCR. The sample holds 130,000 to 150,000 clones, around 90% seen once. As regards this clone: Its matching antigen is unknown.

The chain has TRBV7-2 and TRBJ1-1; TRBD1 agrees at 7 bases. The sample in question was peripheral blood, obtained 28 days after the second AZD1222 dose. The clonotype originates from an adult who received the AZD1222 COVID-19 vaccine. This CDR3 reads CASSLRTGAYTEAFF. CDR3 nucleotide sequence: TGTGCCAGCAGCCTCCGAACAGGGGCGTACACTGAAGCTTTCTTT.